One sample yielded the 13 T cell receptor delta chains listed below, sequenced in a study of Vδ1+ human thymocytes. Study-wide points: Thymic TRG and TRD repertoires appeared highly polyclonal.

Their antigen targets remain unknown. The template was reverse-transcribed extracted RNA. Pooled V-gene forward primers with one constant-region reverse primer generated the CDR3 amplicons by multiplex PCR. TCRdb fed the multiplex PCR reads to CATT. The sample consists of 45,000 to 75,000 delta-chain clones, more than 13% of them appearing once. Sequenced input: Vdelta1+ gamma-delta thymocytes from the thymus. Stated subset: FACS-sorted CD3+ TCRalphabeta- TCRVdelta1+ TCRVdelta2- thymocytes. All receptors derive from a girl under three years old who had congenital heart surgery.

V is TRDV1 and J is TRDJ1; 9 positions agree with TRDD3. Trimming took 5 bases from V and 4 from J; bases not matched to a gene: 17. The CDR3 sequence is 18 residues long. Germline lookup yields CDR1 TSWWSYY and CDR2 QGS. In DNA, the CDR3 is TGTGCTCTTGGGAACCTTCTCCAACTGGGGGAGGGCAGCGATAAACTCATCTTT. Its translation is CALGNLLQLGEGSDKLIF.

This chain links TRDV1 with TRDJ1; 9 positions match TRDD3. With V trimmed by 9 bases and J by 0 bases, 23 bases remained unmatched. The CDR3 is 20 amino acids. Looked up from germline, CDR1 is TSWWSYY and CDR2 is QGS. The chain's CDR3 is CALAVYPTLGDKGYTDKLIF. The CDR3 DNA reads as TGTGCTCTCGCGGTTTACCCAACGTTGGGGGATAAGGGGTACACCGATAAACTCATCTTT.

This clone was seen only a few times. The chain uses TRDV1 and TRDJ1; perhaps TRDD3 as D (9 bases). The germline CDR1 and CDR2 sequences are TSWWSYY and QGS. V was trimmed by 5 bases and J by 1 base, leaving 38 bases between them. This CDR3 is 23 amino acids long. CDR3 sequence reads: CALGNLPKPDTVLGDSSTDKLIF. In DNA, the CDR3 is TGTGCTCTTGGGAACCTTCCTAAACCGGATACTGTACTGGGGGACTCCTCCACCGATAAACTCATCTTT.

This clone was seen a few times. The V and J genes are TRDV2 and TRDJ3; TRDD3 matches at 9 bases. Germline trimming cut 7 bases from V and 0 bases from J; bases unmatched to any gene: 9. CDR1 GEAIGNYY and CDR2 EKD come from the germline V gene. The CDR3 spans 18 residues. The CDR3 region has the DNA TGTGCCTGCCAGTACTGGGGGACGAGCTCCTGGGACACCCGACAGATGTTTTTC. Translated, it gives CACQYWGTSSWDTRQMFF.

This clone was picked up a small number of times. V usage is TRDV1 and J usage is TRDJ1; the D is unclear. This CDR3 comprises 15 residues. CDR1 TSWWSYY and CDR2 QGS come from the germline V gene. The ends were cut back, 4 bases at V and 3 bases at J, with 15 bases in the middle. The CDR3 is CALGGFPDPPDKLIF. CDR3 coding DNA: TGTGCTCTTGGGGGGTTTCCCGATCCGCCCGATAAACTCATCTTT.

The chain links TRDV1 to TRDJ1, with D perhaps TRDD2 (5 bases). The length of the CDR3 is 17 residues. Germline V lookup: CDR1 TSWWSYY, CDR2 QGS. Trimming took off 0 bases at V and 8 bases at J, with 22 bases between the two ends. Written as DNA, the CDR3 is TGTGCTCTTGGGGAACTCCTACGGAGGGGTTCGCTCCCCAAACTCATCTTT. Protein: CALGELLRRGSLPKLIF.

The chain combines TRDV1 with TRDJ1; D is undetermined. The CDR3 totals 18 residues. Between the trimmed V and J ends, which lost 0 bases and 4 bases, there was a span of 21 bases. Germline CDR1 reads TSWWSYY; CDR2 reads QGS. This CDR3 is CALGELKVLYPQVDKLIF. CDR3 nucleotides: TGTGCTCTTGGGGAACTTAAAGTCCTGTATCCCCAGGTCGATAAACTCATCTTT.

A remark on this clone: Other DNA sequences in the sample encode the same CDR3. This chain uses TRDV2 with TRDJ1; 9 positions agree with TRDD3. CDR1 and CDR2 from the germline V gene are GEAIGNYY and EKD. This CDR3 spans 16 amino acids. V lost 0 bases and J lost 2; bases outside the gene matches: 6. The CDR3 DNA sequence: TGTGCCTGTGACACCGTACTGGGGGAACCAACCGATAAACTCATCTTT. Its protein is CACDTVLGEPTDKLIF.

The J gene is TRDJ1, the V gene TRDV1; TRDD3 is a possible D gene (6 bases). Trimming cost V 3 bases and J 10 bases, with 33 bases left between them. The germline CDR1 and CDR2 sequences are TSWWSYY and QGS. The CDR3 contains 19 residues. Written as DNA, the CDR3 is TGTGCTCTTGGGGACTCCTCTTCCAAACTTGATCAGAGCAATGGGGGACTCATCTTT. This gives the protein CALGDSSSKLDQSNGGLIF.

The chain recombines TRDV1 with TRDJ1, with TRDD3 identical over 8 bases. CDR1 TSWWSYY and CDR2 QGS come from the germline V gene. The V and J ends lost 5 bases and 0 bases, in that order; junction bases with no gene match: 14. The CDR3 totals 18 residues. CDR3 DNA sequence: TGTGCTCTTGGGAAGCACACTGGGGGGATCCTGTACACCGATAAACTCATCTTT. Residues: CALGKHTGGILYTDKLIF.

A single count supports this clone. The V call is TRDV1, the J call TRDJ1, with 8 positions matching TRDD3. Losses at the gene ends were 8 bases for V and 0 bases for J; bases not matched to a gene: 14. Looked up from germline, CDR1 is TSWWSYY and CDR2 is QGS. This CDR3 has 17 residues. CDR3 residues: CALSLRLGDPYTDKLIF. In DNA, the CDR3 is TGTGCTCTTTCGCTACGGCTGGGGGACCCGTACACCGATAAACTCATCTTT.

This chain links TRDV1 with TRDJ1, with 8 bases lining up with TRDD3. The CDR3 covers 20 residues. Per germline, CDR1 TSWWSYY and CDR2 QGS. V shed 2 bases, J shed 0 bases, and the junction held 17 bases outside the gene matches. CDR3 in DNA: TGTGCTCTTGGGGAAATGAATCCTCCTGGGGGACCCTTGTACACCGATAAACTCATCTTT. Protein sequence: CALGEMNPPGGPLYTDKLIF.

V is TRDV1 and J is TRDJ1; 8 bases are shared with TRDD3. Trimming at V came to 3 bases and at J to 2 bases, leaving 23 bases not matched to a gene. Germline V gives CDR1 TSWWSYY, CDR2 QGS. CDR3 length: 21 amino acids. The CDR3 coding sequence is TGTGCTCTTGGGGAGCTCCCAACCCGTCTTACGCTGGGGATACATACCGATAAACTCATCTTT. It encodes CALGELPTRLTLGIHTDKLIF.